This T cell receptor beta chain is drawn from a study of blood T cell repertoires in COVID-19. Study-level information: Italy, Spain and the United States were the sources of the convalescent and acute COVID-19 samples. From T cells, B-cell-depleted T cells, or PBMCs came the material, which was cDNA or gDNA.

The CDR3 has 15 residues. V was clipped by 1 base and J by 0 bases, with 8 bases between them. Germline V gene lookup returns CDR1 SGDLS and CDR2 YYNGEE. Authors' data handling: For nucleated cells, counts were estimated from reference gene primer amplification. Sequenced by immunoSEQ multiplex PCR; TCRdb stores in-frame clones only, minus some. V, J and clone size derive from that table, while D and trimming were established from the DNA sequence. The sample includes 85,000 to 130,000 clones, approximately 91% of them seen just once. The genes are TRBV9 and TRBJ1-3, with D possibly matching TRBD1 (5 bases). The receptor was derived from a woman aged 55-75 years with acute or convalescent COVID-19. The sample comprised peripheral blood. CDR3 residues: CASSVTDSSGNTIYF. CDR3 in DNA: TGTGCCAGCAGCGTAACCGACAGCTCTGGAAACACCATATATTTT.